This T cell receptor beta chain was captured in a study of CD8+ T cells in alopecia areata. Study-level background: A regimen of oral tofacitinib, 5 to 10 mg twice daily, was given to treated patients.

General observations from the study: Possibly as an HLA-related effect, TCR sharing across patients appeared less clear than in mice. Normal scalp showed lower clonality than lesional scalp, especially alopecia totalis/universalis.

Sequencing templates came from extracted RNA that was reverse transcribed into cDNA. The protocol was immunoSEQ multiplex PCR, while the TCRdb copy is restricted to in-frame clones and leaves out a portion. The data contain around 200,000 clones, roughly 60% of them singletons. This clone was seen a few times. Its matching antigen is unknown. The sample carries other DNA sequences with the same CDR3. The V gene lost 0 bases and the J gene lost 1 base, with 11 bases spanning the gap. The CDR3 is 16 residues long. The germline V gene has CDR1 SGHRS and CDR2 YFSETQ. It was from alopecia areata patients that lesional scalp punch biopsies and peripheral blood were collected.

This TCR derives from a human donor with alopecia areata. Sample: CD4+ T cells sorted from blood, taken at week 0. This chain links TRBV5-1 with TRBJ2-1, with a tentative D call TRBD2 (6 bases). Here the CDR3 reads CASSLAYGGSYNEQFF. CDR3 DNA sequence: TGCGCCAGCAGCTTGGCCTATGGGGGGTCCTACAATGAGCAGTTCTTC.